This T cell receptor (beta chain) derives from a study of blood T cell repertoires in COVID-19. Study-wide background: Samples came from the United States, Italy and Spain, spanning acute and convalescent COVID-19. T cells, B-cell-depleted T cells, or PBMCs supplied cDNA or gDNA.

Trimming stripped 0 bases from V and 0 bases from J, with 9 bases between. This CDR3 spans 16 amino acids. CDR1 and CDR2 from the germline V gene are MNHEY and SVGAGI. This clone was found once. In the study's own analysis: Reference gene primer amplification gave nucleated cell count estimates. Clones were sequenced by immunoSEQ multiplex PCR, and TCRdb holds only the in-frame ones, with some missing. D and trimming come from the DNA, and the V and J calls and clone size come from that table. This sample yields about 35,000 clones, of which 85% are seen a single time; 35% to 55% belongs to the top ten.

This TCR came from a man in his 60s with active or convalescent COVID-19. The chain links TRBV6-5 to TRBJ1-3; D is ambiguous. Sequencing used peripheral blood. The CDR3: CASSYSGFDSGNTIYF. The CDR3 DNA sequence: TGTGCCAGCAGTTACTCCGGGTTTGACTCTGGAAACACCATATATTTT.